A single T cell receptor beta chain is shown here with its context. Its target is not known. Conversion of TCR transcripts into cDNA relied on 5'RACE template switching, which added a universal primer site and UMIs. TCRdb itself ran the 5' RACE reads through MiXCR, one entry per CDR3 protein. The sample lists around 550,000 distinct CDR3 sequences, roughly 19% occurring once. The data are from a study of T cells after yellow fever vaccination. Study in general: Low-cell-number fractions were prepared with SMART-Seq v4 Ultra Low Input.

V dropped 1 base and J dropped 5 bases, with 6 bases sitting between them. Germline V gene lookup returns CDR1 KGHSH and CDR2 LQKENI. The CDR3 is 13 residues long. Study conclusions and caveats: After the booster, roughly 96% of CD4 and 75% to 90% of CD8 primary-response clones were re-detected. It was the secondary response that reached its peak faster, day 5 versus 15, but it was weaker.

The genes are TRBV18 and TRBJ2-1; D is ambiguous. The sample consisted of PBMCs, taken 15 days after the yellow fever booster vaccination. The TCR comes from a man aged 25 to 40 who received the YFV17D yellow fever vaccine. The CDR3 sequence is CASSPRGNNEQFF. The DNA of the CDR3 is TGTGCCAGCTCACCACGGGGTAACAATGAGCAGTTCTTC.